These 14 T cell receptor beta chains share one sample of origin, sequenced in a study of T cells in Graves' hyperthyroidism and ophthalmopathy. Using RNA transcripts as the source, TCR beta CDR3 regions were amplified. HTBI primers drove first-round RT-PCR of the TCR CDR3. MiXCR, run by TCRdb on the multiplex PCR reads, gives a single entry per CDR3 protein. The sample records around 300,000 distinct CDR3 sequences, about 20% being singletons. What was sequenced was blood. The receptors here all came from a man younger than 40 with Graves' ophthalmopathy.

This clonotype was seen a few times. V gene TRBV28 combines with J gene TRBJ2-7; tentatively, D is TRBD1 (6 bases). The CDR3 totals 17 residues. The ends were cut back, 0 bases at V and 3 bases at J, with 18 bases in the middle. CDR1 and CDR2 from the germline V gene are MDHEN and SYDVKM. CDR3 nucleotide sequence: TGTGCCAGCAGTTTATGGCCCCAATCCGGGACACACTACGAGCAGTACTTC. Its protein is CASSLWPQSGTHYEQYF.

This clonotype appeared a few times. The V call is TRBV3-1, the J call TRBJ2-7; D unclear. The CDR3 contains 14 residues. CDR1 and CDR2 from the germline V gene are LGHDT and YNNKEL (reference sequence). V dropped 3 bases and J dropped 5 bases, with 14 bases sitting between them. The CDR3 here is CASSQFGSKHEQYF. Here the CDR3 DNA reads TGTGCCAGCAGCCAGTTTGGTAGCAAACACGAGCAGTACTTC.

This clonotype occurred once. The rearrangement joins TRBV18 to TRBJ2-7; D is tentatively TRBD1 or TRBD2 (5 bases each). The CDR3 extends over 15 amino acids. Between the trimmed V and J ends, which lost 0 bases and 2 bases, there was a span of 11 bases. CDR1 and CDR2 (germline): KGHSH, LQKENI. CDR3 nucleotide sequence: TGTGCCAGCTCACCACCTAGTAAGGGACCCTACGAGCAGTACTTC. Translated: CASSPPSKGPYEQYF.

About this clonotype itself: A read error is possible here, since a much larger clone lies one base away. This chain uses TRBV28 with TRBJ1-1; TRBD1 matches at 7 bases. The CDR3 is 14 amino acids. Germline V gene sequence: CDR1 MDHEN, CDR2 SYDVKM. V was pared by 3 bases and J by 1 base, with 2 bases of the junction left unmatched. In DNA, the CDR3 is TGTGCCAGCAGTTTTGGACAGGCGAACACTGAAGCTTTCTTT. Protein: CASSFGQANTEAFF.

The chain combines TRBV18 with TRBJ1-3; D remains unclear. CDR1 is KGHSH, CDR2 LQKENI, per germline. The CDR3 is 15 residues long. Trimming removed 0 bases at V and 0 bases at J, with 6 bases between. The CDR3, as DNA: TGTGCCAGCTCACCACCGGGCAACTCTGGAAACACCATATATTTT. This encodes CASSPPGNSGNTIYF.

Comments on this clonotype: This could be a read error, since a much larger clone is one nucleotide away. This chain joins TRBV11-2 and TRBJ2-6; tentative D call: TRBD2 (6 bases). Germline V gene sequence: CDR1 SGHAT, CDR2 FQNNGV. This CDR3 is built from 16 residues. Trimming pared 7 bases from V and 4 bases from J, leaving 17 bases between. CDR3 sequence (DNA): TGTGCCAGCACCCATGGGGGGTGCGCCGGGGCCAACGTCCTGACTTTC. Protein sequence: CASTHGGCAGANVLTF.

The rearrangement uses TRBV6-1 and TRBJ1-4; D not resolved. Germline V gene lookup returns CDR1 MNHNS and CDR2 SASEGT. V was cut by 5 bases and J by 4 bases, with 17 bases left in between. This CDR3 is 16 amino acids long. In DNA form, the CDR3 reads TGTGCCAGCAGTCCAGACGGGCCCTGGGTTAATGAAAAACTGTTTTTT. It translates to CASSPDGPWVNEKLFF.

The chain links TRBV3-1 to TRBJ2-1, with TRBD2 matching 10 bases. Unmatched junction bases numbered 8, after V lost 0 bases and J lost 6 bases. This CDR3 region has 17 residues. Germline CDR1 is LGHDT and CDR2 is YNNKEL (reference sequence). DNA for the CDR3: TGTGCCAGCAGCCAAGATCCGCGGACTAGCGGCTCCAATGAGCAGTTCTTC. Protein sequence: CASSQDPRTSGSNEQFF.

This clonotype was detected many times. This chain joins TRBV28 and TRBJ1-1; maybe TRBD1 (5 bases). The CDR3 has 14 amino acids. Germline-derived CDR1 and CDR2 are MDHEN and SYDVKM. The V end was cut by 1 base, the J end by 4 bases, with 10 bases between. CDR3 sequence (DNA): TGTGCCAGCAGTTTATATGGGGGGGGCACTGAAGCTTTCTTT. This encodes CASSLYGGGTEAFF.

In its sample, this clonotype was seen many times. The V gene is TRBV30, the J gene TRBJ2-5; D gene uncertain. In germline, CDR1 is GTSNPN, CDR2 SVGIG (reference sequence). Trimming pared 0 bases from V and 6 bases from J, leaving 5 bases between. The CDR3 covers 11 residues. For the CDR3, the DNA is TGTGCCTGGAGTGTAGAGAAGACCCAGTACTTC. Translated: CAWSVEKTQYF.

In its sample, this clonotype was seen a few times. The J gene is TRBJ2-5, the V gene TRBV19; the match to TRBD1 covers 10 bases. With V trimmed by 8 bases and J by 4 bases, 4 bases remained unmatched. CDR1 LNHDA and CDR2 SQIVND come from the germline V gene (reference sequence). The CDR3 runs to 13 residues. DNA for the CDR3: TGTGCCAGTCAAAGGACAGGGGGAGAGACCCAGTACTTC. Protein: CASQRTGGETQYF.

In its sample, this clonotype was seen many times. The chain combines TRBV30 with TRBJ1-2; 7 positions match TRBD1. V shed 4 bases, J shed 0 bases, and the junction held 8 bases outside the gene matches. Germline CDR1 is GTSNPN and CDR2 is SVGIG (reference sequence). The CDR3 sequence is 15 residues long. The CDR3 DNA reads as TGTGCCTGGACAGCACAGGGGTTAACTAACTATGGCTACACCTTC. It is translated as CAWTAQGLTNYGYTF.

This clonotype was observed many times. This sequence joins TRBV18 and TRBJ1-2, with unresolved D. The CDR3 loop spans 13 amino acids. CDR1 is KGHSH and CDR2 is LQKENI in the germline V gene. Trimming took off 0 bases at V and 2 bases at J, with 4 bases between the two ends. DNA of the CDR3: TGTGCCAGCTCACCACCCAGCAACTATGGCTACACCTTC. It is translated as CASSPPSNYGYTF.

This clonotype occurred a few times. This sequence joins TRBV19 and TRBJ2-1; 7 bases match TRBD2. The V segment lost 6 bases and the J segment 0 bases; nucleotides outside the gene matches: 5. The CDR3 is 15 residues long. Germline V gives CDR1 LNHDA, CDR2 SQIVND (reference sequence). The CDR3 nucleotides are TGTGCCAGTAGCCAAGGACTAGGCTCCTACAATGAGCAGTTCTTC. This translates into CASSQGLGSYNEQFF. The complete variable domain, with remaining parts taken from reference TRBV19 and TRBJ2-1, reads DGGITQSPKYLFRKEGQNVTLSCEQNLNHDAMYWYRQDPGQGLRLIYYSQIVNDFQKGDIAEGYSVSREKKESFPLTVTSAQKNPTAFYLCASSQGLGSYNEQFFGPGTRLTVL.